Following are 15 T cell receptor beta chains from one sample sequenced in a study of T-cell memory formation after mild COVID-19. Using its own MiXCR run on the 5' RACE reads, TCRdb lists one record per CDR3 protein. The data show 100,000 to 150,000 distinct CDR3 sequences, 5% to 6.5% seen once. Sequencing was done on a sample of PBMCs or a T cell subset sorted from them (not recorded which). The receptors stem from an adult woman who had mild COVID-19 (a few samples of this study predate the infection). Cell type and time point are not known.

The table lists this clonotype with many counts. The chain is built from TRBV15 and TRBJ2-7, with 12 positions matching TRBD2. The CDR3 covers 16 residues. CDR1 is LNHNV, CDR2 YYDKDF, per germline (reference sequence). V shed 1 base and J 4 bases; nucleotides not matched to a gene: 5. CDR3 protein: CATSRGLAGATYEQYF. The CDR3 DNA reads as TGTGCCACCAGCAGAGGACTAGCGGGGGCGACATACGAGCAGTACTTC.

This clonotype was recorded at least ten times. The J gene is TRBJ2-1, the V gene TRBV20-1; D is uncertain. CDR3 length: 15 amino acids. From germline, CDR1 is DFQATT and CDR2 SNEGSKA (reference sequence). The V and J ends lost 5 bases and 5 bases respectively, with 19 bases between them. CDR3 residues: CSAPTEPTKNNEQFF. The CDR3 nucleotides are TGCAGTGCTCCTACGGAGCCCACGAAAAACAATGAGCAGTTCTTC.

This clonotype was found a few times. CDR3 nucleotide sequence: TGTGCCAGTAGTGCTCTCGGCTCTGGGGCCAACGTCCTGACTTTC. Translated, it gives CASSALGSGANVLTF. The chain has TRBV19 and TRBJ2-6; D is undetermined. Germline V lookup: CDR1 LNHDA, CDR2 SQIVND (reference sequence). The CDR3 runs to 15 residues. Between the trimmed V and J ends, which lost 5 bases and 0 bases, there was a span of 8 bases.

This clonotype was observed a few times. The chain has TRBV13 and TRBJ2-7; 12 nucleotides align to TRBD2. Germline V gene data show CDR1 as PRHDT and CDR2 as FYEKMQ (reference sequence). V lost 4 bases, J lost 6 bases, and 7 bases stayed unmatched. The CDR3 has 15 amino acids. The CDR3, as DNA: TGTGCCAGCAGCTCAAGACTAGCGGGAGTCACCGAGCAGTACTTC. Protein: CASSSRLAGVTEQYF.

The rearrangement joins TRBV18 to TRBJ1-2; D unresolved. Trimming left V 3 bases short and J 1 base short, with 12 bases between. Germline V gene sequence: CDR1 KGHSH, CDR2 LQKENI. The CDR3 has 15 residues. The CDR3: CASSPLKADNYGYTF. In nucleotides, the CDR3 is TGTGCCAGCTCACCCCTTAAGGCAGATAACTATGGCTACACCTTC. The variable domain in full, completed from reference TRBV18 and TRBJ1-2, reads NAGVMQNPRHLVRRRGQEARLRCSPMKGHSHVYWYRQLPEEGLKFMVYLQKENIIDESGMPKERFSAEFPKEGPSILRIQQVVRGDSAAYFCASSPLKADNYGYTFGSGTRLTVV.

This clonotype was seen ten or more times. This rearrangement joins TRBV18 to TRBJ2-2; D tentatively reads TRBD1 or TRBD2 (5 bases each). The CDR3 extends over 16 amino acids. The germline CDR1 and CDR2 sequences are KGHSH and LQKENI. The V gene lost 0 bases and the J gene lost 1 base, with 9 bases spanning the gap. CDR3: CASSPPGRMNTGELFF. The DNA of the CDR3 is TGTGCCAGCTCACCACCGGGACGGATGAACACCGGGGAGCTGTTTTTT.

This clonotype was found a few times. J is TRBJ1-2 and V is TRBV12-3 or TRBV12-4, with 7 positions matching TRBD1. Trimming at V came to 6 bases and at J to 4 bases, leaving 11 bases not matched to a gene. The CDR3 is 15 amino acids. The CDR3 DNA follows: TGTGCCAGCAGCCCAACGAACAGGGGAGGCTATGGCTACACCTTC. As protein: CASSPTNRGGYGYTF.

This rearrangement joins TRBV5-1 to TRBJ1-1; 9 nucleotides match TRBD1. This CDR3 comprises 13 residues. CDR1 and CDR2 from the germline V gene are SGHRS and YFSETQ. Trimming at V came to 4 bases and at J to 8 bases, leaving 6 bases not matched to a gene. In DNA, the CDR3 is TGCGCCAGCAGCCCTGGACAGGGGAAAGAAGCTTTCTTT. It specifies CASSPGQGKEAFF.

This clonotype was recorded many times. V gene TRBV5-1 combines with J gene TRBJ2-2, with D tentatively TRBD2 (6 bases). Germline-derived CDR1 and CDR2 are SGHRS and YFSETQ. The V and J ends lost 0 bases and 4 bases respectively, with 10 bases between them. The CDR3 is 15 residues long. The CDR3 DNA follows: TGCGCCAGCAGCTTGGCGGGAGCGAGCACCGGGGAGCTGTTTTTT. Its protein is CASSLAGASTGELFF.

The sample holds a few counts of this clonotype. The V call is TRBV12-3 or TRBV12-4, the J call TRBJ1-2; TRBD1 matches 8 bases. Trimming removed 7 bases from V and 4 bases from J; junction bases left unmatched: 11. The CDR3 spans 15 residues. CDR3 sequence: CASKTTGANVYGYTF. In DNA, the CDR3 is TGTGCCAGCAAAACGACAGGGGCGAACGTCTATGGCTACACCTTC.

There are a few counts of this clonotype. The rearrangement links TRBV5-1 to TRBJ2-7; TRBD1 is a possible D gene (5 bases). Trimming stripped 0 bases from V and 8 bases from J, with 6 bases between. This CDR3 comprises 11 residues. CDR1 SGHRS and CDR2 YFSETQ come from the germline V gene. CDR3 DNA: TGCGCCAGCAGCTTGGGACAGAAGCAGTACTTC. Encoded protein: CASSLGQKQYF.

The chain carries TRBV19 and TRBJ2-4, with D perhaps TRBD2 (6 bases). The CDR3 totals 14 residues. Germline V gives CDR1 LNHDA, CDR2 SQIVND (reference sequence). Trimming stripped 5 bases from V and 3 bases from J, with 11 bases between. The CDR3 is CASSPTSSKNIQYF. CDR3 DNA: TGTGCCAGTAGTCCTACTAGCAGCAAAAACATTCAGTACTTC.

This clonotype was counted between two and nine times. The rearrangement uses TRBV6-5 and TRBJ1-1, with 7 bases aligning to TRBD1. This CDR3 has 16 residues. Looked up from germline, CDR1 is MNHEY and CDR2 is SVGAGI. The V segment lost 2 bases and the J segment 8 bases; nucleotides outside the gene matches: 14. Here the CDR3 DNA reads TGTGCCAGCAGTTACACTAAACCCGGGACAGCCGGCGAAGCTTTCTTT. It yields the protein CASSYTKPGTAGEAFF.

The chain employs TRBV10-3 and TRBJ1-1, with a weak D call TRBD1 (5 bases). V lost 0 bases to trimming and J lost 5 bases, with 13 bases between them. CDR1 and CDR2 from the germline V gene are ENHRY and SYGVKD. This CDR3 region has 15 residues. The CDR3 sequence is CAISESPGRGTEAFF. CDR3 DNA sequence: TGTGCCATCAGTGAGTCCCCCGGAAGGGGAACTGAAGCTTTCTTT.

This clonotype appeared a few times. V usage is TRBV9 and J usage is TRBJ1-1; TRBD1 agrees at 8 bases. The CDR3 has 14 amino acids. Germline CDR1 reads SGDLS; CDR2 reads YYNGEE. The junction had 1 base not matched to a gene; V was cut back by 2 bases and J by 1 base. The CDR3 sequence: CASSVGQANTEAFF. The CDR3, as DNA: TGTGCCAGCAGCGTGGGACAGGCGAACACTGAAGCTTTCTTT.